Below, 25 T cell receptor beta chains from the same sample are listed, as sequenced in a study of T cells after yellow fever vaccination. Using its own MiXCR run on the 5' RACE reads, TCRdb lists one record per CDR3 protein. The sample includes around 590,000 distinct CDR3 sequences, approximately 13% of them seen just once. Here the sequenced sample was PBMCs, taken on the day of the yellow fever booster vaccination. These receptors were taken from a man in his thirties or forties who received the YFV17D yellow fever vaccine.

The sample holds many counts of this clonotype. The gene calls are TRBV7-9 and TRBJ2-5; 10 bases fit TRBD2. Losses at the gene ends were 5 bases for V and 5 bases for J; bases not matched to a gene: 8. The CDR3 loop spans 15 amino acids. Per the germline V gene, CDR1 is SEHNR and CDR2 is FQNEAQ (reference sequence). CDR3 sequence: CASSPHLAGVETQYF. The CDR3, as DNA: TGTGCCAGCAGCCCCCACCTAGCGGGAGTGGAGACCCAGTACTTC.

The chain employs TRBV7-6 and TRBJ2-7; D ambiguous. The CDR3 runs to 11 residues. V was pared by 2 bases and J by 5 bases, with 4 bases between. The germline gives CDR1 SGHVS, CDR2 FNYEAQ. This chain's CDR3 is CASSLHNEQYF. The DNA of the CDR3 is TGTGCCAGCAGCTTACACAACGAGCAGTACTTC.

This clonotype has just a few counts. The chain has TRBV7-2 and TRBJ2-7; TRBD2 agrees at 10 bases. This CDR3 spans 14 amino acids. Germline CDR1 and CDR2: SGHTA and FQGNSA. Trimming at V came to 9 bases and at J to 4 bases, leaving 9 bases not matched to a gene. Here the CDR3 DNA reads TGTGCCAGTACAAGGACTAGCGGAAAATACGAGCAGTACTTC. Translation gives CASTRTSGKYEQYF.

The chain has TRBV5-1 and TRBJ2-3, with a possible D match to TRBD1 (6 bases). Trimming left V 4 bases short and J 2 bases short, with 14 bases between. Per the germline V gene, CDR1 is SGHRS and CDR2 is YFSETQ. This CDR3 contains 15 residues. The CDR3 sequence: CASSPGGGHTDTQYF. CDR3 DNA sequence: TGCGCCAGCAGCCCGGGTGGGGGCCACACAGATACGCAGTATTTT.

This chain joins TRBV4-1 and TRBJ1-2; 7 bases are shared with TRBD1. Unmatched junction bases numbered 8, after V lost 1 base and J lost 6 bases. In germline, CDR1 is MGHRA, CDR2 YSYEKL. The length of the CDR3 is 15 residues. CDR3 loop: CASSQVGQAEDGYTF. As DNA, the CDR3 is TGCGCCAGCAGCCAAGTTGGACAGGCGGAGGATGGCTACACCTTC.

This sequence joins TRBV11-1 and TRBJ2-7; 7 positions match TRBD1. Germline lookup yields CDR1 SGHAT and CDR2 FQDESV (reference sequence). CDR3 length equals 14 residues. Trimming took 3 bases from V and 5 from J; bases not matched to a gene: 7. This CDR3 reads CASSFEGGSNEQYF. The CDR3 DNA is TGTGCCAGCAGCTTTGAAGGGGGCAGCAACGAGCAGTACTTC.

The chain carries TRBV15 and TRBJ1-5; a possible D gene is TRBD1 (5 bases). The CDR3 is 15 residues long. Germline values: CDR1 LNHNV, CDR2 YYDKDF (reference sequence). V lost 0 bases and J 7 bases, leaving 13 bases between the germline ends. CDR3 residues: CATSRDGGARQPQHF. The CDR3 bases are TGTGCCACCAGCAGAGATGGAGGGGCCCGACAGCCCCAGCATTTT.

The gene calls are TRBV9 and TRBJ2-1; 8 nucleotides line up with TRBD2. Germline trimming cut 4 bases from V and 7 bases from J; bases unmatched to any gene: 10. CDR3 length equals 15 residues. In germline, CDR1 is SGDLS, CDR2 YYNGEE. CDR3: CASSILPGGQNEQFF. CDR3 sequence (DNA): TGTGCCAGCAGCATCCTACCGGGAGGGCAAAATGAGCAGTTCTTC.

This chain connects TRBV29-1 to TRBJ2-7; 12 positions match TRBD1. The V and J ends lost 1 base and 7 bases, in that order; junction bases with no gene match: 8. From germline, CDR1 is SQVTM and CDR2 ANQGSEA. The CDR3 runs 15 residues. CDR3 coding DNA: TGCAGCGTTGAAGGGTCCGGGACAGGGGGCAAGGAGCAGTACTTC. This sequence encodes CSVEGSGTGGKEQYF.

The chain joins TRBV11-2 to TRBJ2-2; 10 positions match TRBD2. Germline-derived CDR1 and CDR2 are SGHAT and FQNNGV. The CDR3 is 18 residues long. J gave up 7 bases and V 5 bases, and 16 bases lay outside the gene matches. In DNA, the CDR3 is TGTGCCAGCAGCCCCCAGGTCGCTAGCGGGAGTCTGGGCGGGGAGCTGTTTTTT. It encodes CASSPQVASGSLGGELFF.

Only a few counts were recorded for this clonotype. The J gene is TRBJ2-1, the V gene TRBV11-2, with a tentative D call TRBD1 (6 bases). The CDR3 sequence is 15 residues long. V gave up 1 base and J gave up 1 base, with 8 bases separating them. Germline V lookup: CDR1 SGHAT, CDR2 FQNNGV. CDR3 DNA sequence: TGTGCCAGCAGCTTAGGACAGGTGTCCTACAATGAGCAGTTCTTC. Translation gives CASSLGQVSYNEQFF.

This clonotype was observed a handful of times. The CDR3 sequence: CATSRDFLEQFF. DNA of the CDR3: TGTGCCACCAGCAGAGATTTCTTGGAGCAGTTCTTC. The chain recombines TRBV15 with TRBJ2-1; D unclear. CDR1 is LNHNV, CDR2 YYDKDF, per germline (reference sequence). This CDR3 spans 12 amino acids. Trimming pared 0 bases from V and 10 bases from J, leaving 7 bases between. The complete variable domain, with remaining parts taken from reference TRBV15 and TRBJ2-1, reads DAMVIQNPRYQVTQFGKPVTLSCSQTLNHNVMYWYQQKSSQAPKLLFHYYDKDFNNEADTPDNFQSRRPNTSFCFLDIRSPGLGDTAMYLCATSRDFLEQFFGPGTRLTVL.

This clonotype was counted only a few times. This chain joins TRBV19 and TRBJ1-2, with D perhaps TRBD1 (5 bases). The CDR3 has 15 residues. The ends were cut back, 5 bases at V and 8 bases at J, with 21 bases in the middle. Germline V CDR1 and CDR2: LNHDA, SQIVND (reference sequence). The CDR3 DNA reads TGTGCCAGTAGTTTCCTCGGGACTCAAGGCGGCGGCTACACCTTC. Translated: CASSFLGTQGGGYTF.

This clonotype has only a few counts. This rearrangement joins TRBV29-1 to TRBJ2-1; 9 nucleotides match TRBD1. This CDR3 has 14 amino acids. Unmatched junction bases numbered 4, after V lost 6 bases and J lost 1 base. Looked up from germline, CDR1 is SQVTM and CDR2 is ANQGSEA. CDR3 nucleotide sequence: TGCAGCGTCATCGGACAGGGGTCCTACAATGAGCAGTTCTTC. As protein: CSVIGQGSYNEQFF.

This chain uses TRBV7-9 with TRBJ2-3; 8 positions agree with TRBD2. J lost 6 bases, V lost 4 bases, and 12 bases had no gene match. Germline V CDR1 and CDR2: SEHNR, FQNEAQ (reference sequence). This CDR3 has 16 residues. CDR3 nucleotide sequence: TGTGCCAGCAGCTGGGAGGGGACTAGGATAGTTGATACGCAGTATTTT. This translates into CASSWEGTRIVDTQYF.

The rearrangement links TRBV7-2 to TRBJ2-1, with D unresolved. Germline CDR1 SGHTA, CDR2 FQGNSA. The CDR3 consists of 15 residues. V was shortened by 5 bases and J by 0 bases, with 11 bases between the two germline ends. Here the CDR3 DNA reads TGTGCCAGCAGCCAACATAAGAACTCCTACAATGAGCAGTTCTTC. Protein product: CASSQHKNSYNEQFF.

Here the CDR3 reads CASSSELAGQFF. The CDR3 nucleotides read TGTGCCAGCAGTTCTGAACTAGCGGGGCAGTTCTTC. The chain joins TRBV5-5 to TRBJ2-1; 9 bases map to TRBD2. CDR1 is SGHKS and CDR2 is YYEKEE in the germline V gene (reference sequence). The junction had 6 bases not matched to a gene; V was cut back by 5 bases and J by 12 bases. CDR3 length equals 12 residues.

CDR3 nucleotide sequence: TGTGCCAGCAGCTCTCTGCGGGAGGGCCCGAATACGCAGTATTTT. Its protein product is CASSSLREGPNTQYF. The chain recombines TRBV11-2 with TRBJ2-3; 9 bases are shared with TRBD2. This CDR3 comprises 15 residues. The germline V gene has CDR1 SGHAT and CDR2 FQNNGV. V lost 4 bases to trimming and J lost 7 bases; unmatched junction nucleotides: 9.

In its sample, this clonotype was seen a few times. The chain uses TRBV5-1 and TRBJ1-6; D is ambiguous. The CDR3 is 16 amino acids. The V end was cut by 0 bases, the J end by 7 bases, with 14 bases between. Per germline, CDR1 SGHRS and CDR2 YFSETQ. DNA for the CDR3: TGCGCCAGCAGCTTGGTGGGAACTAGTGCCAATTCACCCCTCCACTTT. It codes for CASSLVGTSANSPLHF.

The sample holds a few counts of this clonotype. This chain uses TRBV7-2 with TRBJ2-1, with 14 bases fitting TRBD2. V lost 0 bases to trimming and J lost 5 bases; unmatched junction nucleotides: 3. CDR1 is SGHTA, CDR2 FQGNSA, per germline. The CDR3 runs 17 residues. The CDR3 sequence: CASSLAGTSGSDNEQFF. CDR3 in DNA: TGTGCCAGCAGCTTAGCTGGGACTAGCGGGAGTGACAATGAGCAGTTCTTC. The variable domain in full, completed from reference TRBV7-2 and TRBJ2-1, reads GAGVSQSPSNKVTEKGKDVELRCDPISGHTALYWYRQSLGQGLEFLIYFQGNSAPDKSGLPSDRFSAERTGGSVSTLTIQRTQQEDSAVYLCASSLAGTSGSDNEQFFGPGTRLTVL.

This clonotype was detected only a few times. The DNA of the CDR3 is TGTGCCAGCAGCTTATACCGGACCACTGAAAAACTGTTTTTT. Translating it yields CASSLYRTTEKLFF. This chain uses TRBV7-2 with TRBJ1-4; no reliable D call. V dropped 2 bases and J dropped 7 bases, with 11 bases sitting between them. Germline loops: CDR1 SGHTA, CDR2 FQGNSA. CDR3 length: 14 residues. Variable domain in full (rest from reference TRBV7-2 and TRBJ1-4): GAGVSQSPSNKVTEKGKDVELRCDPISGHTALYWYRQSLGQGLEFLIYFQGNSAPDKSGLPSDRFSAERTGGSVSTLTIQRTQQEDSAVYLCASSLYRTTEKLFFGSGTQLSVL.

This clonotype was detected a few times. The chain joins TRBV5-1 to TRBJ2-7; TRBD1 matches 12 bases. Germline CDR1 reads SGHRS; CDR2 reads YFSETQ. V trimming: 4 bases; J trimming: 4 bases; junction bases outside the gene matches: 15. The CDR3 covers 18 residues. The CDR3 nucleotides are TGCGCCAGCAGCACTGCCCCGGGACAGGGGGCGAAGGCATACGAGCAGTACTTC. Protein: CASSTAPGQGAKAYEQYF.

The chain is built from TRBV24-1 and TRBJ2-7, with 12 bases lining up with TRBD2. Trimming removed 1 base from V and 2 bases from J; junction bases left unmatched: 8. Looked up from germline, CDR1 is KGHDR and CDR2 is SFDVKD. This CDR3 region has 18 residues. The CDR3 DNA reads as TGTGCCACCAGTGATTTACCGGGACTAGCGGGCCCGACCTACGAGCAGTACTTC. Amino acids: CATSDLPGLAGPTYEQYF.

Only a few counts were recorded for this clonotype. J is TRBJ1-2 and V is TRBV12-3 or TRBV12-4; D is perhaps TRBD1 (5 bases). Trimming cost V 6 bases and J 0 bases, with 14 bases left between them. The CDR3 is 15 amino acids. CDR3 region: CASSPSGQSNYGYTF. In DNA, the CDR3 is TGTGCCAGCAGCCCGTCGGGGCAGTCTAACTATGGCTACACCTTC.

This clonotype was counted only a few times. J is TRBJ2-5 and V is TRBV3-1; 8 positions agree with TRBD1. Per the germline V gene, CDR1 is LGHDT and CDR2 is YNNKEL (reference sequence). The CDR3 totals 13 residues. V shed 7 bases, J shed 4 bases, and the junction held 5 bases outside the gene matches. The CDR3 loop is CASTRGLGETQYF. The CDR3 DNA sequence: TGTGCCAGCACCAGGGGGCTGGGAGAGACCCAGTACTTC.